This is a list of T cell receptor beta chains from one sample in a study of metastatic and nonmetastatic thyroid tumors. TCRdb re-called clones from the PCR reads using MiXCR. Here the sample spans around 34,000 clones, approximately 30% being singletons. Sequencing was done on a sample of blood. These receptors all stem from a female donor with papillary thyroid cancer or a benign thyroid nodule (not recorded which). Some clones in this sample may be carry-over from other donors' samples. Both conserved end residues are part of each CDR3. A D gene is named only where the DNA matches it firmly. The size of a clone is reported for some rows only, either as once, few or many, or as a class for expanded clones.

clone size,V gene,J gene,D gene,CDR3 DNA,CDR3 protein
-,TRBV6-4,TRBJ2-7,-,TGTGCCAGCAGTTTGCCTACGGCAGGGAGGTGGGAGCAGTACTTC,CASSLPTAGRWEQYF
once,TRBV28,TRBJ1-6,-,TGTGCCAGCAGTCCGCCGGGGGCTGCCCTCCAATTT,CASSPPGAALQF
-,TRBV10-1,TRBJ2-7,-,TGCGCCAGCAGTGAGTCTGACTACGAGCATTACTTC,CASSESDYEHYF
medium-sized,TRBV11-2,TRBJ1-2,-,TGTGCCAGCAGCTTGGAATCCACAGCCCGAGTCGCCGGCTACACCTTC,CASSLESTARVAGYTF
-,TRBV7-3,TRBJ1-1,-,TGTGCCAGCAGCTTGGTGGGATGTCTGGGGCCCACTGAAGCTTTCTTT,CASSLVGCLGPTEAFF
few,TRBV2,TRBJ1-1,-,TGTGCCAGCACTCGGTCGTCGGGAAACACTGAAGCTTTCTTT,CASTRSSGNTEAFF
many,TRBV2,TRBJ2-1,-,TGTGCCAGCAGTTGGCAGGCGGGGGCTTACAATGAGCAGTTCTTC,CASSWQAGAYNEQFF
-,TRBV19,TRBJ1-5,TRBD1,TGTGCCAGTAGTATAGGGGGACAGTGGAATCAGCCCCAGCATTTT,CASSIGGQWNQPQHF
-,TRBV7-8,TRBJ2-2,-,TGTGCCAGCAGCTTCCCACAGGTGAACACCGTGGAGCTGTTTTTT,CASSFPQVNTVELFF
few,TRBV6-1,TRBJ1-6,-,TGTGCCAGCAGGCTGGGACCCGCATATAATTCACCCCTCCACTTT,CASRLGPAYNSPLHF
many,TRBV14,TRBJ2-7,TRBD2,TGTGCCAGCAGCCTCTTGACTAGCGGGAGGTTCGTCTCCGAGCAGTACTTC,CASSLLTSGRFVSEQYF
-,TRBV3-1,TRBJ2-3,-,TGTGCCAGCAGCCCCCACACCCTTCTCATCAGGGTCACAGATACGCAGTATTTT,CASSPHTLLIRVTDTQYF
once,TRBV7-3,TRBJ2-3,-,TGTGCCAGCAGCCTTTACCCGGACGGATTTCGGGCTGATACGCAGTATTTT,CASSLYPDGFRADTQYF
many,TRBV9,TRBJ2-3,-,TGTGCCAGCAGCGGGACCCTGAGGGATACGCAGTATTTT,CASSGTLRDTQYF
-,TRBV6-2/TRBV6-3,TRBJ2-5,-,TGTGCCAGCGGGATCCAAGAGACCCAGTACTTC,CASGIQETQYF
many,TRBV9,TRBJ2-1,-,TGTGCCAGCAGACCGGATGTGGGGGAGAATGAGCAGTTCTTC,CASRPDVGENEQFF
many,TRBV19,TRBJ1-1,-,TGTGCCAGTCTCCCATCGACGGAGATGAACACTGAAGCTTTCTTT,CASLPSTEMNTEAFF
many,TRBV2,TRBJ2-2,TRBD2,TGTGCCAGCAGTGACGCTAGCGGGAGGGTCACCGGGGAGCTGTTTTTT,CASSDASGRVTGELFF
many,TRBV20-1,TRBJ2-7,-,TGCAGTGCTAGAGGGGTAGGGCTACTTTCCTACGAGCAGTACTTT,CSARGVGLLSYEQYF
many,TRBV10-3,TRBJ2-7,TRBD2,TGTGCCATCAGTGGGGGACCTTCCGGACTAGCCCCCGAGAGATCCTCCTACGAGCAGTACTTC,CAISGGPSGLAPERSSYEQYF
-,TRBV20-1,TRBJ1-1,TRBD1,TGCAGTGCTAGAGTGTTTACCGGACAGGAATTGAGGGAATTATCTCTGTCTTTCTTT,CSARVFTGQELRELSLSFF
many,TRBV10-3,TRBJ2-2,-,TGTGCCATCAGTGATATCGGGGGAAGCGGGGAGCTGTTTTTT,CAISDIGGSGELFF
-,TRBV20-1,TRBJ2-2,TRBD2,TGCAGTGCTAGAGACTTAGCGGGAGCGGGCACCGGGGAGCTGTTTTTT,CSARDLAGAGTGELFF
many,TRBV7-9,TRBJ1-1,TRBD1,TGTGCCAGCAGTTCCGACAGGGGGGACACTGAAGCTTTCTTT,CASSSDRGDTEAFF
many,TRBV25-1,TRBJ1-2,TRBD1,TGTGCCAGCAGGTCGACAGGGCAGAGCTATGGCTACACCTTC,CASRSTGQSYGYTF
few,TRBV4-1,TRBJ2-7,-,TGCGCCAGCAGCGACCTGGGCCGGGGTACCTACGAGCAGTACTTC,CASSDLGRGTYEQYF
-,TRBV5-4,TRBJ1-1,TRBD1,TGTGCCAGCAGCTTTCGGACAGGGGCGGGTACTGAAGCTTTCTTT,CASSFRTGAGTEAFF
many,TRBV27,TRBJ1-2,-,TGTGCCAGCAGTCCCTCAGGGGACTATGGCTACACCTTC,CASSPSGDYGYTF
-,TRBV11-2,TRBJ1-5,TRBD1,TGTGCCAGCAGCTTAGATTCGGGACAGGGGCAGCCCCAGCATTTT,CASSLDSGQGQPQHF
-,TRBV6-2/TRBV6-3,TRBJ1-4,TRBD1,TGTGCCAGCAGTTATCGACAGGGGGCTAATGAAAAACTGTTTTTT,CASSYRQGANEKLFF
many,TRBV28,TRBJ2-7,-,TGTGCCAGCAAAGGGCCTACCACTTACGAGCAGTACTTC,CASKGPTTYEQYF
-,TRBV11-2,TRBJ1-5,-,TGTGCCAGCAGCTTGGGGGCGAATCAGCCCCAGCATTTT,CASSLGANQPQHF
-,TRBV6-5,TRBJ2-7,-,TGTGCCAGCAGTTACGAGTCCTACGAGCAGTACTTC,CASSYESYEQYF
-,TRBV6-1,TRBJ2-1,TRBD2,TGTGCCAGCAGCCCGGGACTAGCGACGAACAATGAGGAGTTCTTC,CASSPGLATNNEEFF
medium-sized,TRBV6-1,TRBJ2-7,TRBD2,TGTGCCAGCAGTCCGGGACTAGTAAGCGAGCAGTACTTC,CASSPGLVSEQYF
many,TRBV29-1,TRBJ2-2,TRBD2,TGCAGCGTTGAATATGGGGGGGACACCGGGGAGCTGTTTTTT,CSVEYGGDTGELFF
-,TRBV6-4,TRBJ2-3,-,TGTGCCAGCAGCGGAGGGGAAGTGACAGATACGCAGTATTTT,CASSGGEVTDTQYF
few,TRBV6-2/TRBV6-3,TRBJ2-7,-,TGTGCCAGCAGCAGGGTCCAGGCCGAGCAGTACTTC,CASSRVQAEQYF
-,TRBV10-3,TRBJ2-7,TRBD2,TGTGCCAGCAGTGTAAGGGAGGGCTCCTACTATCAGTACTTC,CASSVREGSYYQYF
many,TRBV30,TRBJ1-1,-,TGTGCCTGGAATCCGGACGCGAACACTGAAGCTTTCTTT,CAWNPDANTEAFF
-,TRBV5-1,TRBJ1-1,TRBD1,TGCTCCAGCAGCTCGGGACAGGGTGACACTGAAGCATTCTTT,CSSSSGQGDTEAFF
many,TRBV6-1,TRBJ1-5,TRBD1,TGTGCCAGCAGCACAGGGGGGAACAATCAGCCCCAGCATTTT,CASSTGGNNQPQHF
few,TRBV12-3/TRBV12-4,TRBJ1-5,TRBD1,TGTGCCAGCAGCTCCACAGGGGGCGGCAATCAGCCCCAGCATTTT,CASSSTGGGNQPQHF
medium-sized,TRBV7-3,TRBJ2-7,TRBD2,TGTGCCAGCAACCTTAGCGGGAGAAAGGAAGACGAGCAGTACTTC,CASNLSGRKEDEQYF
medium-sized,TRBV6-1,TRBJ2-7,TRBD2,TGTGCCAGCAGTGAAGGGAAGGGACTAGCCTACGAGCAGTACTTC,CASSEGKGLAYEQYF
medium-sized,TRBV6-1,TRBJ1-5,-,TGTGCCAGCAGTGAAGCTACAGATCAGCCCCAGCATTTT,CASSEATDQPQHF
few,TRBV4-2,TRBJ2-7,TRBD2,TGTGCCAGCAACCCTAACCCATCCGCTAGCGGGTCCTATGAGCAGTACTTC,CASNPNPSASGSYEQYF
few,TRBV28,TRBJ2-7,-,TGTGCCAGCAAAGACAGATACGAGCAGTACTTC,CASKDRYEQYF
many,TRBV19,TRBJ2-1,-,TGTGCCAGTAGTCCAGAGAGCTCCTACAATGAGCAGTTCTTC,CASSPESSYNEQFF
few,TRBV6-1,TRBJ1-5,-,TGTGCCAGCAGTGGAAAACAGGGAGGAGGAACGGATCAGCCCCAGCATTTT,CASSGKQGGGTDQPQHF
-,TRBV11-2,TRBJ2-3,TRBD2,TGTGCCAGCAGCTTCTCCCCCCGGACTAGCGCCACAGATACGCAGTTTTTT,CASSFSPRTSATDTQFF
-,TRBV10-3,TRBJ1-2,-,TGTGCCATCCGGACTGACGGATATGGCTACACCTTC,CAIRTDGYGYTF
many,TRBV6-2/TRBV6-3,TRBJ2-3,-,TGTGCCAGCAGTCTCCACCAGCCCCCAGATACGCAGTATTTT,CASSLHQPPDTQYF
-,TRBV20-1,TRBJ1-2,-,TGCAGTGCTAGAACAGTAGCTAACTATGGCTACACTTTC,CSARTVANYGYTF